This is a list of T cell receptor beta chains from one sample in a study of blood T cells in healthy people across ages. TCRdb processed the 5' RACE reads anew with MiXCR; each CDR3 protein has one entry. In the table there are 600,000 or so distinct CDR3 sequences, over 20% of which are singletons. Sequencing used blood. These receptors originate from a man aged 65 to 79 in good health. CDR3s include the opening cysteine and the closing phenylalanine or tryptophan. A D gene is named only where the DNA matches it firmly. Only part of the rows carry a size: once, few, many, or a class if the clone is expanded.

CASSVSGLGPQETQYF TGTGCCAGCAGCGTTAGTGGTTTAGGTCCGCAAGAGACCCAGTACTTC - TRBJ2-5 - TRBV9
CSARDTTGTSGIQETQYF TGCAGTGCTAGGGATACTACCGGGACTAGCGGGATCCAAGAGACCCAGTACTTC few TRBJ2-5 TRBD2 TRBV20-1
CSARGGRNEQYF TGCAGTGCTAGGGGCGGGAGGAACGAGCAGTACTTC - TRBJ2-7 TRBD2 TRBV20-1
CSASTSGTFNEQFF TGCAGTGCGTCTACTAGCGGGACTTTCAATGAGCAGTTCTTC - TRBJ2-1 TRBD2 TRBV20-1
CASSLEGRSPDTQYF TGCGCCAGCAGCTTGGAAGGGAGGTCACCAGATACGCAGTATTTT few TRBJ2-3 - TRBV5-6
CASMGRALNSPLHF TGTGCCAGCATGGGGAGGGCCCTCAATTCACCCCTCCACTTT few TRBJ1-6 - TRBV12-3/TRBV12-4
CASSLDPGGGETQYF TGTGCCAGCAGCTTAGATCCAGGGGGCGGAGAGACCCAGTACTTC - TRBJ2-5 TRBD1 TRBV7-2
CASSSRGAGGLVGTDTQYF TGTGCCAGCAGCTCCCGAGGAGCGGGAGGTCTGGTGGGCACAGATACGCAGTATTTT - TRBJ2-3 TRBD2 TRBV27
CSARPKMGVTNEKLFF TGCAGTGCTAGACCCAAGATGGGGGTAACTAATGAAAAACTGTTTTTT - TRBJ1-4 - TRBV20-1
CASSALASSTDTQYF TGTGCCAGCAGTGCACTAGCGTCTAGCACAGATACGCAGTATTTT few TRBJ2-3 TRBD2 TRBV6-5
CASSEGTSRLFF TGTGCCAGCAGTGAAGGGACTTCTAGGCTGTTTTTT - TRBJ1-4 - TRBV6-1
CSAQRLSSTEAFF TGCAGTGCGCAGCGTCTGTCGAGCACTGAAGCTTTCTTT few TRBJ1-1 - TRBV20-1
CASSQIQRQNEKLFF TGCGCCAGCAGCCAAATACAAAGACAGAATGAAAAACTGTTTTTT once TRBJ1-4 - TRBV4-1
CASSLGPRGNSGNTIYF TGTGCCAGCAGCCTAGGACCCAGGGGGAACTCTGGAAACACCATATATTTT - TRBJ1-3 TRBD1 TRBV7-6